This passage covers 10 T cell receptor beta chains from one sample sequenced in a study of response to subunit inactivated influenza vaccine. TCRdb reprocessed the RT-PCR reads with MiXCR, giving one entry per CDR3 protein. Counted here are fewer than 400,000 distinct CDR3 sequences, 20% to 25% occurring once; the ten biggest clones make up roughly 10%. The sample in question was PBMCs from blood, obtained less than 22 months after vaccination. Receptors originate from a man between 50 and 70 years old who received an inactivated influenza vaccine.

The chain recombines TRBV5-6 with TRBJ2-4; D gene unclear. Deletions cut 2 bases from V and 0 bases from J, with 6 bases between. CDR1 SGHDT and CDR2 YYEEEE come from the germline V gene. There are 14 residues in the CDR3. The CDR3 nucleotides are TGTGCCAGCAGCTTCCTATTAGCCAAAAACATTCAGTACTTC. This sequence encodes CASSFLLAKNIQYF. The variable domain in full, with the rest retrieved from reference TRBV5-6 and TRBJ2-4, is DAGVTQSPTHLIKTRGQQVTLRCSPKSGHDTVSWYQQALGQGPQFIFQYYEEEERQRGNFPDRFSGHQFPNYSSELNVNALLLGDSALYLCASSFLLAKNIQYFGAGTRLSVL.

This clonotype was counted a few times. The gene calls are TRBV20-1 and TRBJ2-1; D not certain. The V and J ends lost 3 bases and 6 bases respectively, with 15 bases between them. Per germline, CDR1 DFQATT and CDR2 SNEGSKA (reference sequence). This CDR3 has 14 amino acids. This chain's CDR3 is CSASPTWVFNEQFF. CDR3 nucleotide sequence: TGCAGTGCTAGTCCCACATGGGTTTTCAATGAGCAGTTCTTC.

The chain combines TRBV20-1 with TRBJ2-7; 9 nucleotides agree with TRBD2. This CDR3 region has 14 residues. In germline, CDR1 is DFQATT, CDR2 SNEGSKA (reference sequence). V lost 2 bases to trimming and J lost 4 bases; unmatched junction nucleotides: 6. The CDR3 nucleotides are TGCAGTGCTAGAAATAGCGGGAGTAGGTACGAGCAGTACTTC. It is translated as CSARNSGSRYEQYF.

The V gene is TRBV7-9, the J gene TRBJ2-7; a possible D gene is TRBD2 (5 bases). This CDR3 contains 14 residues. The germline CDR1 and CDR2 sequences are SEHNR and FQNEAQ (reference sequence). The V and J ends lost 5 bases and 7 bases respectively, with 18 bases between them. The CDR3 nucleotides read TGTGCCAGCAGCCCCCCTGGGCCGAGGGAGGAGCAGTACTTC. Its translation: CASSPPGPREEQYF.

This clonotype came up a few times. This sequence joins TRBV6-2 or TRBV6-3 and TRBJ1-2, with D perhaps TRBD1 (5 bases). Germline CDR1 MNHEY, CDR2 SVGEGT. The CDR3 contains 15 residues. Trimming removed 6 bases from V and 0 bases from J, with 14 bases in between. Here the CDR3 DNA reads TGTGCCAGCAGCCCGGGACGGTTAGCTAACTATGGCTACACCTTC. Translation gives CASSPGRLANYGYTF.

The chain recombines TRBV4-2 with TRBJ2-2, with D maybe TRBD1 (5 bases). This CDR3 is built from 16 residues. V was shortened by 0 bases and J by 2 bases, with 10 bases between the two germline ends. CDR1 LGHNA and CDR2 YNFKEQ come from the germline V gene. The CDR3 loop is CASSQDLQGNTGELFF. The CDR3 bases are TGTGCCAGCAGCCAAGATCTGCAGGGTAACACCGGGGAGCTGTTTTTT.

This clonotype was picked up a small number of times. The CDR3 coding sequence is TGCAGTGGGGAATATCGTGGCTACACCTTC. This sequence encodes CSGEYRGYTF. The chain carries TRBV20-1 and TRBJ1-2; no reliable D call. Germline loops: CDR1 DFQATT, CDR2 SNEGSKA (reference sequence). CDR3 size: 10 residues. Deletions cut 7 bases from V and 7 bases from J, with 10 bases between.

There are a few counts of this clonotype. The chain recombines TRBV6-2 or TRBV6-3 with TRBJ2-1, with TRBD2 matching 12 bases. V lost 2 bases to trimming and J lost 5 bases; unmatched junction nucleotides: 13. This CDR3 has 19 residues. The germline V gene has CDR1 MNHEY and CDR2 SVGEGT. Written as DNA, the CDR3 is TGTGCCAGCAGTTACCGGCTAGCGGGGGGGAATCCTTTCCACAATGAGCAGTTCTTC. Amino acids: CASSYRLAGGNPFHNEQFF.

The chain couples TRBV10-3 to TRBJ2-5, with 8 bases that match TRBD1. J lost 5 bases, V lost 3 bases, and 11 bases had no gene match. The CDR3 totals 16 residues. Germline lookup yields CDR1 ENHRY and CDR2 SYGVKD. CDR3 DNA sequence: TGTGCCATCAGTGATGGGAGGACAGGGAAAGGGGAGACCCAGTACTTC. It is translated as CAISDGRTGKGETQYF.

In this sample, this clonotype turned up many times. The chain has TRBV5-6 and TRBJ1-1, with 11 bases that match TRBD1. After removal of 4 bases from V and 1 base from J, the junction contained 9 bases not matched to a gene. CDR1 is SGHDT and CDR2 is YYEEEE in the germline V gene. The CDR3 covers 17 residues. The chain's CDR3 is CASSHLIGTGGNTEAFF. The CDR3 DNA is TGTGCCAGCAGCCACCTAATCGGGACAGGGGGGAACACTGAAGCTTTCTTT.